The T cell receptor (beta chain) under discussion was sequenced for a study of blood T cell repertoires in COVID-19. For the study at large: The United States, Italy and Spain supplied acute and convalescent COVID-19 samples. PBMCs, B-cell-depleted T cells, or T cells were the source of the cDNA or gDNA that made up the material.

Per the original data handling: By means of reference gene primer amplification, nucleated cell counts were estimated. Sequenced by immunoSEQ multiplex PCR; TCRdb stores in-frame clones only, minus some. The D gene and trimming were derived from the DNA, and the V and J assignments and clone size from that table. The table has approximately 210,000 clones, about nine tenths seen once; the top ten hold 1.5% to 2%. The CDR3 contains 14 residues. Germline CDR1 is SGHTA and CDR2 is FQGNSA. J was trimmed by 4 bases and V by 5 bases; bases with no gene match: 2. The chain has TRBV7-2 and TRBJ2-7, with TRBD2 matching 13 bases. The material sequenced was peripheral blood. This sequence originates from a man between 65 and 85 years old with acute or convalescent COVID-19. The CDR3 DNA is TGTGCCAGCAGCACGACTAGCGGGAGGTACGAGCAGTACTTC. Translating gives CASSTTSGRYEQYF.